A single sample is the source of the 20 T cell receptor beta chains below, sequenced in a study of cytomegalovirus exposure and HLA in healthy donors. The primer mix had 60 Vbeta and 13 Jbeta primers. Produced via immunoSEQ multiplex PCR; TCRdb's table is partial and in-frame only. The sample records 200,000 to 250,000 clones, more than 65% being singletons. What was sequenced was PBMCs. All receptors come from a woman between 25 and 40 years old in good health and CMV-seronegative.

CDR3 sequence: CASSLPGLAGAELFF. The DNA for the CDR3 is TGTGCCAGCAGCTTACCGGGACTAGCGGGAGCGGAGCTGTTTTTT. The V and J genes are TRBV5-6 and TRBJ2-2; the match to TRBD2 covers 14 bases. This CDR3 comprises 15 residues. CDR1 SGHDT and CDR2 YYEEEE come from the germline V gene. V trimming: 2 bases; J trimming: 10 bases; junction bases outside the gene matches: 4.

V and J are TRBV27 and TRBJ1-2, with 7 bases identical to TRBD1. In germline, CDR1 is MNHEY, CDR2 SMNVEV (reference sequence). Germline trimming cut 5 bases from V and 4 bases from J; bases unmatched to any gene: 7. CDR3 size: 14 residues. Written as DNA, the CDR3 is TGTGCCAGCAGTCAGACAGGGAGTGTCTATGGCTACACCTTC. Translated: CASSQTGSVYGYTF.

With regard to this clone: Other DNA variants within this sample encode the same CDR3. The V and J genes are TRBV5-1 and TRBJ1-6; D remains ambiguous. There are 13 residues in the CDR3. Germline V gene lookup returns CDR1 SGHRS and CDR2 YFSETQ. V lost 0 bases and J 10 bases, leaving 8 bases between the germline ends. Here the CDR3 DNA reads TGCGCCAGCAGCTTGGGGGGAGAGTCACCCCTCCACTTT. Its translation is CASSLGGESPLHF.

The rearrangement uses TRBV10-3 and TRBJ2-7; 7 nucleotides align to TRBD1. Trimming cost V 8 bases and J 5 bases; bases outside gene matches: 12. CDR3 length: 14 residues. In germline, CDR1 is ENHRY, CDR2 SYGVKD. The CDR3 loop reads CAICQDRYIDEQYF. The CDR3 coding sequence is TGTGCCATCTGTCAGGACAGGTATATCGACGAGCAGTACTTC.

The chain uses TRBV4-2 and TRBJ1-2; TRBD1 aligns across 7 bases. The CDR3 extends over 13 amino acids. The V segment lost 5 bases and the J segment 6 bases; nucleotides outside the gene matches: 6. CDR1 LGHNA and CDR2 YNFKEQ come from the germline V gene. The chain's CDR3 is CASSTTGSNGYTF. In DNA form, the CDR3 reads TGTGCCAGCAGCACGACAGGGAGCAATGGCTACACCTTC.

J is TRBJ1-2 and V is TRBV9; weak D call: TRBD1 (6 bases). Germline CDR1 reads SGDLS; CDR2 reads YYNGEE. The CDR3 is 14 residues long. The V end was cut by 0 bases, the J end by 4 bases, with 10 bases between. Here the CDR3 DNA reads TGTGCCAGCAGCGTAGTAGGACAGATCTATGGCTACACCTTC. Encoded protein: CASSVVGQIYGYTF.

This clone was seen a single time. The gene calls are TRBV21-1 and TRBJ2-1; TRBD2, as called in the table, went unchecked against the DNA. TRBV21-1 is given as a pseudogene. This CDR3 spans 12 amino acids. The chain's CDR3 is CASSVRSSEQFF. For the CDR3, the DNA is TGTGCCAGCAGCGTGAGGTCAAGTGAGCAGTTCTTC.

The rearrangement uses TRBV14 and TRBJ1-1; D unresolved. The V and J ends lost 0 bases and 3 bases respectively, with 5 bases between them. The CDR3 runs to 13 residues. CDR1 is SGHDN and CDR2 is FVKESK in the germline V gene. This CDR3 is CASSQELDTEAFF. CDR3 DNA sequence: TGTGCCAGCAGCCAAGAACTTGACACTGAAGCTTTCTTT.

This clone was seen only a few times. This chain uses TRBV6-5 with TRBJ2-7; D uncertain. The germline gives CDR1 MNHEY, CDR2 SVGAGI. The CDR3 runs 14 residues. Trimming took off 5 bases at V and 0 bases at J, with 11 bases between the two ends. CDR3 bases: TGTGCCAGCAGTGGCCGACTTTCCTCCTACGAGCAGTACTTC. Translating it yields CASSGRLSSYEQYF.

This chain links TRBV11-2 with TRBJ2-3; unclear D gene. This CDR3 is built from 12 residues. Trimming cost V 5 bases and J 2 bases, with 5 bases left between them. Per the germline V gene, CDR1 is SGHAT and CDR2 is FQNNGV. The CDR3 sequence: CASSQITDTQYF. The CDR3 region has the DNA TGTGCCAGCAGCCAGATCACAGATACGCAGTATTTT.

The V gene is TRBV7-9, the J gene TRBJ2-3, with 7 bases aligning to TRBD1. The germline gives CDR1 SEHNR, CDR2 FQNEAQ (reference sequence). The CDR3 length is 16 residues. V dropped 2 bases and J dropped 6; count of bases not matched to a gene: 11. CDR3 DNA sequence: TGTGCCAGCAGCTTACGGGCAGGGGGTAGACGGGATACGCAGTATTTT. This codes for CASSLRAGGRRDTQYF.

J is TRBJ2-7 and V is TRBV5-1, with 8 bases matching TRBD1. CDR1 SGHRS and CDR2 YFSETQ come from the germline V gene. The junction had 7 bases not matched to a gene; V was cut back by 5 bases and J by 0 bases. This CDR3 is built from 15 residues. The CDR3 coding sequence is TGCGCCAGCAGTTGGGGACAGGAGAGCTCCTACGAGCAGTACTTC. It specifies CASSWGQESSYEQYF.

The chain carries TRBV5-1 and TRBJ1-1; possibly TRBD1 for D (5 bases). V shed 2 bases and J shed 3 bases, with 11 bases lying between them. This CDR3 spans 14 amino acids. In germline, CDR1 is SGHRS, CDR2 YFSETQ. CDR3 in amino acids: CASSFSGGDTEAFF. DNA for the CDR3: TGCGCCAGCAGCTTTTCGGGGGGAGACACTGAAGCTTTCTTT.

V usage is TRBV19 and J usage is TRBJ2-7; 7 bases line up with TRBD2. The CDR3 sequence is 13 residues long. Looked up from germline, CDR1 is LNHDA and CDR2 is SQIVND (reference sequence). With V trimmed by 6 bases and J by 3 bases, 5 bases remained unmatched. The CDR3: CASRRRGDYEQYF. CDR3 sequence (DNA): TGTGCCAGTAGGCGACGGGGGGACTACGAGCAGTACTTC.

The rearrangement joins TRBV7-2 to TRBJ2-1, with a tentative D call TRBD2 (7 bases). The CDR3 runs 19 residues. V was clipped by 2 bases and J by 4 bases, with 24 bases between them. Germline V gene data show CDR1 as SGHTA and CDR2 as FQGNSA. As DNA, the CDR3 is TGTGCCAGCAGCTTAATGTGGACCCCCGAGGGGGAGGGGTACAATGAGCAGTTCTTC. The encoded protein is CASSLMWTPEGEGYNEQFF.

This chain connects TRBV5-1 to TRBJ2-1; 11 nucleotides agree with TRBD2. The V gene's germline CDR1 is SGHRS and CDR2 YFSETQ. V shed 0 bases, J shed 8 bases, and the junction held 7 bases outside the gene matches. The CDR3 is 16 residues long. The CDR3 bases are TGCGCCAGCAGCTTGGATCTAGCGGGGGGTCACGATGAGCAGTTCTTC. It translates to CASSLDLAGGHDEQFF.

This chain connects TRBV5-6 to TRBJ2-7, with a tentative D call TRBD2 (6 bases). The germline V gene encodes CDR1 SGHDT and CDR2 YYEEEE. The CDR3 contains 14 residues. The V and J ends lost 3 bases and 2 bases respectively, with 12 bases between them. CDR3 in amino acids: CASSSAGGPYEQYF. CDR3 in DNA: TGTGCCAGCAGCTCGGCAGGAGGGCCCTACGAGCAGTACTTC.

The sample holds a few counts of this clone. The chain carries TRBV29-1 and TRBJ1-1; D is unclear. This CDR3 comprises 13 residues. Trimming took off 4 bases at V and 4 bases at J, with 13 bases between the two ends. The germline CDR1 and CDR2 sequences are SQVTM and ANQGSEA. The CDR3 DNA is TGCAGCGTTGTGGCGGAATGGCGCACTGAAGCTTTCTTT. Translated: CSVVAEWRTEAFF.

This clone was recorded a few times. The chain couples TRBV5-1 to TRBJ2-5; 7 positions agree with TRBD2. V shed 5 bases, J shed 3 bases, and the junction held 10 bases outside the gene matches. CDR1 and CDR2 from the germline V gene are SGHRS and YFSETQ. This CDR3 has 15 residues. The CDR3 protein is CASSSGGAGEETQYF. The CDR3 bases are TGCGCCAGCAGTTCCGGAGGGGCGGGAGAAGAGACCCAGTACTTC.

The chain has TRBV6-5 and TRBJ1-1; 10 bases line up with TRBD1. The CDR3 totals 15 residues. J was trimmed by 3 bases and V by 6 bases; bases with no gene match: 7. Germline CDR1 and CDR2: MNHEY and SVGAGI. The CDR3 DNA sequence: TGTGCCAGCAGAACCAGGGGGACAGGGGACACTGAAGCTTTCTTT. This sequence encodes CASRTRGTGDTEAFF.